Following are 29 T cell receptor beta chains from one sample sequenced in a study of T cells in Graves' hyperthyroidism and ophthalmopathy. From RNA transcripts, TCR beta CDR3 regions were amplified. Researchers ran a first-round RT-PCR on the TCR CDR3 using the HTBI primer set. One entry per CDR3 protein, called by TCRdb with MiXCR from the multiplex PCR reads. This table has about 290,000 distinct CDR3 sequences, about 14% appearing once. The sequenced material came from blood. The receptors were gathered from a woman aged 25-40 years with Graves' hyperthyroidism that later progressed to Graves' ophthalmopathy.

This clonotype was counted at least ten times. This rearrangement joins TRBV7-2 to TRBJ2-3; 10 positions match TRBD2. CDR1 is SGHTA, CDR2 FQGNSA, per germline. The V segment lost 3 bases and the J segment 2 bases; nucleotides outside the gene matches: 2. The CDR3 totals 15 residues. The CDR3 loop is CASSFTSGITDTQYF. The DNA for the CDR3 is TGTGCCAGCAGCTTCACTAGCGGGATCACAGATACGCAGTATTTT.

The chain joins TRBV12-3 or TRBV12-4 to TRBJ1-3, with no clear D. Trimming took 4 bases from V and 0 from J, leaving 13 bases between them. There are 16 residues in the CDR3. As DNA, the CDR3 is TGTGCCAGCAGTTGGGAAGGAGGGTACTCTGGAAACACCATATATTTT. Translating gives CASSWEGGYSGNTIYF.

This clonotype was detected many times. The chain has TRBV3-1 and TRBJ1-1, with TRBD1 identical over 7 bases. V lost 4 bases and J lost 0; bases outside the gene matches: 5. The CDR3 runs 15 residues. The germline CDR1 and CDR2 sequences are LGHDT and YNNKEL (reference sequence). In DNA, the CDR3 is TGTGCCAGCAGCCCCGAGACAGGGATGAACACTGAAGCTTTCTTT. Its translation is CASSPETGMNTEAFF.

The rearrangement uses TRBV19 and TRBJ1-1, with a weak D call TRBD1 (5 bases). Trimming removed 9 bases from V and 4 bases from J, with 15 bases in between. The CDR3 spans 13 residues. Looked up from germline, CDR1 is LNHDA and CDR2 is SQIVND (reference sequence). CDR3 coding DNA: TGTGCCAGCTCGGACACCGTGGGCACTGAAGCTTTCTTT. Residues: CASSDTVGTEAFF.

This clonotype was observed at least ten times. V and J are TRBV28 and TRBJ1-2, with D possibly matching TRBD1 (6 bases). V lost 2 bases and J lost 7, with 14 bases in between. There are 14 residues in the CDR3. The germline V gene encodes CDR1 MDHEN and CDR2 SYDVKM. The CDR3 nucleotides read TGTGCCAGCAGTTTAAGGGGGTCGTCCCCTGGCTACACCTTC. Translation: CASSLRGSSPGYTF.

This clonotype was seen at least ten times. The chain is built from TRBV18 and TRBJ1-1; D perhaps matches TRBD1 (6 bases). The CDR3 spans 15 residues. Germline V gene lookup returns CDR1 KGHSH and CDR2 LQKENI. Trimming pared 5 bases from V and 1 base from J, leaving 14 bases between. The CDR3 protein is CASSASGTQNTEAFF. CDR3 DNA sequence: TGTGCCAGCTCAGCATCCGGGACACAGAACACTGAAGCTTTCTTT.

This clonotype was counted ten times or more. This chain joins TRBV7-3 and TRBJ2-1; 7 bases are a match to TRBD1. The CDR3 consists of 15 residues. The germline V gene encodes CDR1 SGHTA and CDR2 FQGTGA. Losses at the gene ends were 1 base for V and 5 bases for J; bases not matched to a gene: 5. Here the CDR3 DNA reads TGTGCCAGCAGCTTAATCAGGGGGTCCCACAATGAGCAGTTCTTC. It encodes CASSLIRGSHNEQFF.

This clonotype was detected only a few times. As DNA, the CDR3 is TGTGCCAGTAGTCGGGACAGGTGGGGGGAGACCCAGTACTTC. Protein sequence: CASSRDRWGETQYF. The gene calls are TRBV19 and TRBJ2-5, with 8 bases fitting TRBD1. Per the germline V gene, CDR1 is LNHDA and CDR2 is SQIVND (reference sequence). The CDR3 covers 14 residues. Trimming took 5 bases from V and 5 from J; bases not matched to a gene: 7.

This clonotype has just one count. Since a much larger clone is just one base distant, this may be a read error. This chain joins TRBV6-1 and TRBJ1-5, with TRBD1 matching over 7 bases. This CDR3 has 15 residues. CDR1 MNHNS and CDR2 SASEGT come from the germline V gene. J was trimmed by 6 bases and V by 5 bases; bases with no gene match: 10. CDR3 sequence (DNA): TGTGCCAGCAGTCAGTGGGCAGGGGGTGTTCAGCCCCAGCATTTT. Translated, it gives CASSQWAGGVQPQHF.

This clonotype was counted at least ten times. The gene calls are TRBV13 and TRBJ2-7; no clear D. The CDR3 spans 14 residues. Trimming pared 4 bases from V and 0 bases from J, leaving 10 bases between. The germline V gene has CDR1 PRHDT and CDR2 FYEKMQ (reference sequence). The chain's CDR3 is CASSYAQSSYEQYF. Here the CDR3 DNA reads TGTGCCAGCAGCTACGCACAGAGCTCCTACGAGCAGTACTTC. The whole variable domain, filled in from reference TRBV13 and TRBJ2-7, reads AAGVIQSPRHLIKEKRETATLKCYPIPRHDTVYWYQQGPGQDPQFLISFYEKMQSDKGSIPDRFSAQQFSDYHSELNMSSLELGDSALYFCASSYAQSSYEQYFGPGTRLTVT.

This clonotype was seen repeatedly, ten times or more. The genes are TRBV12-3 or TRBV12-4 and TRBJ2-2; TRBD2 agrees at 12 bases. The CDR3 consists of 19 residues. V shed 4 bases, J shed 1 base, and the junction held 10 bases outside the gene matches. The CDR3 bases are TGTGCCAGCAGTTCGAGGCCAATACTAGCGGGAGGGAACACCGGGGAGCTGTTTTTT. It is translated as CASSSRPILAGGNTGELFF.

The sample holds many counts of this clonotype. The CDR3 reads CASSPSGQNTEAFF. The CDR3 nucleotides are TGTGCCAGCTCACCATCGGGACAGAACACTGAAGCTTTCTTT. The V call is TRBV18, the J call TRBJ1-1, with a possible D match to TRBD1 (6 bases). Germline assignment: CDR1 KGHSH and CDR2 LQKENI. The CDR3 consists of 14 residues. Trimming shortened V by 2 bases and J by 1 base, and 8 bases separated the two germline ends.

This clonotype was counted at least ten times. The rearrangement links TRBV28 to TRBJ1-5; the match to TRBD1 covers 10 bases. Germline V gene data show CDR1 as MDHEN and CDR2 as SYDVKM. Trimming at V came to 5 bases and at J to 3 bases, leaving 4 bases not matched to a gene. The length of the CDR3 is 15 residues. Written as DNA, the CDR3 is TGTGCCAGCAGTCTGGGACAGGGGTACAATCAGCCCCAGCATTTT. Translation gives CASSLGQGYNQPQHF.

In this sample, this clonotype turned up many times. This sequence joins TRBV7-2 and TRBJ2-1; D might be TRBD1 (5 bases). Deletions cut 2 bases from V and 2 bases from J, with 10 bases between. CDR1 is SGHTA, CDR2 FQGNSA, per germline. The CDR3 consists of 15 residues. Written as DNA, the CDR3 is TGTGCCAGCAGCTTAAGGGGTATTACCTACAATGAGCAGTTCTTC. It specifies CASSLRGITYNEQFF.

This clonotype has a handful of counts. CDR3 loop: CASSSSGRSGNTIYF. CDR3 coding DNA: TGTGCCAGCAGTTCCTCGGGACGTAGCGGAAACACCATATATTTT. V usage is TRBV28 and J usage is TRBJ1-3; a possible D gene is TRBD1 (5 bases). This CDR3 is built from 15 residues. Trimming took 4 bases from V and 4 from J, leaving 14 bases between them. The germline V gene encodes CDR1 MDHEN and CDR2 SYDVKM. The complete variable domain, with remaining parts taken from reference TRBV28 and TRBJ1-3, reads DVKVTQSSRYLVKRTGEKVFLECVQDMDHENMFWYRQDPGLGLRLIYFSYDVKMKEKGDIPEGYSVSREKKERFSLILESASTNQTSMYLCASSSSGRSGNTIYFGEGSWLTVV.

This clonotype was picked up a small number of times. CDR3 nucleotides: TGTGCCAGCAGCTTAGGAGACGGGAGGGGGGAGACCCAGTACTTC. Translated, it gives CASSLGDGRGETQYF. This rearrangement joins TRBV7-8 to TRBJ2-5; 8 nucleotides align to TRBD2. The J segment lost 5 bases and the V segment lost 1 base, leaving 6 bases of the junction unmatched. In germline, CDR1 is SGHVS, CDR2 FQNEAQ. The length of the CDR3 is 15 residues. The whole variable domain, remainder taken from reference TRBV7-8 and TRBJ2-5, is GAGVSQSPRYKVAKRGQDVALRCDPISGHVSLFWYQQALGQGPEFLTYFQNEAQLDKSGLPSDRFFAERPEGSVSTLKIQRTQQEDSAVYLCASSLGDGRGETQYFGPGTRLLVL.

The DNA for the CDR3 is TGTGCCAGCAGTCTCTCGAGGGCCGGCCACGAGCAGTACTTC. Protein: CASSLSRAGHEQYF. The genes are TRBV6-5 and TRBJ2-7; D might be TRBD2 (5 bases). V lost 5 bases and J 5 bases, leaving 16 bases between the germline ends. The CDR3 sequence is 14 residues long. CDR1 is MNHEY and CDR2 is SVGAGI in the germline V gene.

There are many counts of this clonotype. CDR3 residues: CSVEDHRSSGNTIYF. The CDR3 DNA is TGCAGCGTTGAAGATCACAGGAGCTCTGGAAACACCATATATTTT. The chain couples TRBV29-1 to TRBJ1-3; perhaps TRBD1 as D (5 bases). Germline V gene lookup returns CDR1 SQVTM and CDR2 ANQGSEA. V lost 0 bases, J lost 0 bases, and 9 bases lay in between. This CDR3 region has 15 residues.

Concerning this clonotype itself: This may stem from a read error, because a much larger clone lies one nucleotide away. This chain links TRBV2 with TRBJ2-4, with TRBD2 matching 7 bases. There are 15 residues in the CDR3. Looked up from germline, CDR1 is SNHLY and CDR2 is FYNNEI. In DNA, the CDR3 is TGTGCCAGCAGCGCGGCGGGGGTAGCCGAAAACATTCAGTACTTC. Residues: CASSAAGVAENIQYF.

Note on this clonotype: With a much larger clone just one base away, this may be a read error. The chain couples TRBV20-1 to TRBJ2-7; 7 bases agree with TRBD2. The tail of the sequence fits TRBJ2-1 better, so the J call may be wrong. The CDR3 spans 12 residues. Germline V gene lookup returns CDR1 DFQATT and CDR2 SNEGSKA (reference sequence). The CDR3 coding sequence is TGCGGTGCTCGCGGGAGTCGGAATGAGCAGTTCTTC. Translating gives CGARGSRNEQFF.

This clonotype was recorded many times. The rearrangement uses TRBV6-2 or TRBV6-3 and TRBJ2-7; 9 nucleotides align to TRBD1. This CDR3 spans 13 amino acids. V lost 7 bases to trimming and J lost 3 bases; unmatched junction nucleotides: 4. Germline V gene lookup returns CDR1 MNHEY and CDR2 SVGEGT. CDR3 sequence reads: CASNRGHYYEQYF. CDR3 in DNA: TGTGCCAGCAACAGGGGGCATTACTACGAGCAGTACTTC.

This clonotype was detected ten times or more. The V and J genes are TRBV19 and TRBJ1-1; D unclear. The CDR3 consists of 13 residues. Deletions cut 2 bases from V and 1 base from J, with 5 bases between. CDR1 is LNHDA, CDR2 SQIVND, per germline (reference sequence). This CDR3 is CASSISGNTEAFF. The CDR3 region has the DNA TGTGCCAGTAGTATAAGCGGGAACACTGAAGCTTTCTTT.

V gene TRBV30 combines with J gene TRBJ2-7, with D tentatively TRBD2 (5 bases). From germline, CDR1 is GTSNPN and CDR2 SVGIG (reference sequence). The V end was cut by 5 bases, the J end by 1 base, with 9 bases between. The CDR3 totals 12 residues. CDR3 DNA sequence: TGTGCCTGGGGGCGGGTTTCCTACGAGCAGTACTTC. Translation gives CAWGRVSYEQYF.

In this sample, this clonotype turned up many times. The rearrangement uses TRBV20-1 and TRBJ2-5; D might be TRBD1 or TRBD2, each matching 5 bases. The CDR3 extends over 14 amino acids. Germline V gene data show CDR1 as DFQATT and CDR2 as SNEGSKA (reference sequence). V lost 4 bases and J 4 bases, leaving 16 bases between the germline ends. The CDR3 sequence is CSATSEGTGETQYF. CDR3 DNA sequence: TGCAGTGCTACGTCGGAAGGGACGGGAGAGACCCAGTACTTC.

This clonotype was counted a single time. V usage is TRBV2 and J usage is TRBJ2-3; 8 bases fit TRBD2. The CDR3 is 14 amino acids. Germline lookup yields CDR1 SNHLY and CDR2 FYNNEI. J lost 6 bases, V lost 6 bases, and 8 bases had no gene match. Written as DNA, the CDR3 is TGTGCCAGCAGGGAGACTAGCGAGCGGGATACGCAGTATTTT. Residues: CASRETSERDTQYF.

This chain uses TRBV5-4 with TRBJ2-7, with a tentative D call TRBD2 (6 bases). The CDR3 loop spans 15 amino acids. Germline-derived CDR1 and CDR2 are SGHNT and YYREEE (reference sequence). V was cut by 0 bases and J by 4 bases, with 14 bases left in between. In DNA, the CDR3 is TGTGCCAGCAGCTTGGGGCAGGGAGGCGGGTACGAGCAGTACTTC. It is translated as CASSLGQGGGYEQYF. The complete variable domain, with remaining parts taken from reference TRBV5-4 and TRBJ2-7, reads ETGVTQSPTHLIKTRGQQVTLRCSSQSGHNTVSWYQQALGQGPQFIFQYYREEENGRGNFPPRFSGLQFPNYSSELNVNALELDDSALYLCASSLGQGGGYEQYFGPGTRLTVT.

This clonotype was observed many times. This chain joins TRBV4-1 and TRBJ2-3; possibly TRBD1 for D (5 bases). V lost 4 bases and J 3 bases, leaving 14 bases between the germline ends. The CDR3 runs to 15 residues. Germline CDR1 reads MGHRA; CDR2 reads YSYEKL. In DNA form, the CDR3 reads TGCGCCAGCAGCCTAAGGATCCAGGGAACAGATACGCAGTATTTT. Protein product: CASSLRIQGTDTQYF.

This clonotype showed up just a few times. CDR3: CASSGTLNYNEQFF. The CDR3 DNA reads TGTGCCAGCAGTGGGACACTGAATTACAATGAGCAGTTCTTC. This chain connects TRBV6-1 to TRBJ2-1; D may be TRBD1 (5 bases). The germline CDR1 and CDR2 sequences are MNHNS and SASEGT. Deletions cut 4 bases from V and 4 bases from J, with 11 bases between. The CDR3 totals 14 residues.

This clonotype was recorded many times. The chain combines TRBV28 with TRBJ1-1; D not certain. V lost 5 bases to trimming and J lost 4 bases, with 8 bases between them. The CDR3 runs to 12 residues. Germline lookup yields CDR1 MDHEN and CDR2 SYDVKM. Here the CDR3 DNA reads TGTGCCAGCAGTGCCGGGCCCACTGAAGCTTTCTTT. This encodes CASSAGPTEAFF.